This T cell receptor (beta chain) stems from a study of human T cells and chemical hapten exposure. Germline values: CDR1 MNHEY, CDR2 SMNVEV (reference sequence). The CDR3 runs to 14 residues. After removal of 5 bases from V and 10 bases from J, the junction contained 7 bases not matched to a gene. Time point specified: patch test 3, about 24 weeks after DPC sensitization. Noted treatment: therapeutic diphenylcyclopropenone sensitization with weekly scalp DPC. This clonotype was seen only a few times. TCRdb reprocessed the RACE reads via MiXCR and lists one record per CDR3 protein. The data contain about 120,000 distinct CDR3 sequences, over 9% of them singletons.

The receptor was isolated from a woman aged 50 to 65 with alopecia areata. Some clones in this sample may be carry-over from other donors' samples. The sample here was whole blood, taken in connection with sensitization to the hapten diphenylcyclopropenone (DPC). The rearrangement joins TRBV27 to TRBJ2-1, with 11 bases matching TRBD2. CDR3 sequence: CASSILAGGPEQFF. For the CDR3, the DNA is TGTGCCAGCAGTATCCTAGCGGGAGGCCCAGAGCAGTTCTTC.